A single sample gave rise to the 6 T cell receptor beta chains below, sequenced in a study of early T cells in non-severe SARS-CoV-2 infection. TCRdb recomputed calls from the 5' RACE reads with MiXCR, one row per CDR3 protein. The data contain more than 65,000 distinct CDR3 sequences, roughly 4.8% of them singletons. Sequencing was performed on whole blood, taken at baseline. The receptors originated from an adult who was a healthcare worker with PCR-confirmed SARS-CoV-2 infection or an uninfected control (not recorded which). The donor label of this sample is uncertain.

This clonotype was observed at least ten times. The V gene is TRBV29-1, the J gene TRBJ1-1; 10 nucleotides agree with TRBD1. The CDR3 runs to 13 residues. V was pared by 5 bases and J by 4 bases, with 4 bases of the junction left unmatched. Germline CDR1 and CDR2: SQVTM and ANQGSEA. The CDR3 spells CSVRTGGSTEAFF. The CDR3 nucleotides are TGCAGCGTTCGGACAGGGGGGAGCACTGAAGCTTTCTTT.

This clonotype was recorded many times. The chain has TRBV28 and TRBJ2-2; TRBD1 might be the D (6 bases). CDR3 length equals 16 residues. CDR1 and CDR2 from the germline V gene are MDHEN and SYDVKM. V was cut by 3 bases and J by 5 bases, with 16 bases left in between. CDR3 sequence (DNA): TGTGCCAGCAGTTTCGACCCTACAGGGTTAACCGGGGAGCTGTTTTTT. Its protein product is CASSFDPTGLTGELFF. The entire variable domain, with the rest obtained from reference TRBV28 and TRBJ2-2, is as follows: DVKVTQSSRYLVKRTGEKVFLECVQDMDHENMFWYRQDPGLGLRLIYFSYDVKMKEKGDIPEGYSVSREKKERFSLILESASTNQTSMYLCASSFDPTGLTGELFFGEGSRLTVL.

This clonotype was detected many times. This sequence joins TRBV7-2 and TRBJ2-3; TRBD2 is a possible D gene (6 bases). This CDR3 has 16 residues. V was cut by 6 bases and J by 2 bases, with 18 bases left in between. Germline CDR1 reads SGHTA; CDR2 reads FQGNSA. CDR3 region: CASSPRLSGPTDTQYF. DNA for the CDR3: TGTGCCAGCAGTCCCCGTCTTAGCGGCCCCACAGATACGCAGTATTTT.

This clonotype has ten or more counts. The chain employs TRBV20-1 and TRBJ2-7; possible D gene TRBD1, 6 bases. V gave up 3 bases and J gave up 6 bases, with 12 bases separating them. Germline V gene sequence: CDR1 DFQATT, CDR2 SNEGSKA (reference sequence). The CDR3 loop spans 12 amino acids. CDR3 sequence reads: CSASLTGREQYF. The CDR3 DNA follows: TGCAGTGCTAGTTTGACAGGCCGCGAGCAGTACTTC.

This clonotype was seen ten or more times. V and J are TRBV7-6 and TRBJ2-7; D is unclear. The ends were cut back, 0 bases at V and 2 bases at J, with 14 bases in the middle. CDR3 size: 16 residues. CDR1 SGHVS and CDR2 FNYEAQ come from the germline V gene. The CDR3 spells CASSLAAVDGAYEQYF. For the CDR3, the DNA is TGTGCCAGCAGCTTAGCGGCCGTTGACGGTGCCTACGAGCAGTACTTC.

This clonotype came up many times. The J gene is TRBJ2-6, the V gene TRBV6-5; D is ambiguous. The germline gives CDR1 MNHEY, CDR2 SVGAGI. Trimming removed 0 bases at V and 1 base at J, with 4 bases between. There are 15 residues in the CDR3. CDR3 loop: CASSYSGSGANVLTF. For the CDR3, the DNA is TGTGCCAGCAGTTACTCGGGGTCTGGGGCCAACGTCCTGACTTTC.